Sequencing of this T cell receptor (beta chain) was carried out in a study of cytomegalovirus exposure and HLA in healthy donors. PCR amplification relied on 60 Vbeta primers (plus 13 Jbeta primers). Here immunoSEQ multiplex PCR was the method, and the copy in TCRdb shows in-frame clones only, minus some. The repertoire holds 200,000 to 250,000 clones, with 75% to 90% as singletons. Worth noting for this clone: What it binds is unknown.

Per germline, CDR1 SEHNR and CDR2 FQNEAQ (reference sequence). The CDR3 loop spans 13 amino acids. V was clipped by 3 bases and J by 4 bases; unmatched bases: 0. Findings and limits, study-wide: Later genetic work tied a missense DCLRE1C variant to beta-chain V and J trimming. The later analysis indicated that the majority of CMV-associated TCR beta chains appeared HLA-restricted. Cytomegalovirus association was assigned to some 160 TCR beta chains.

The chain has TRBV7-9 and TRBJ2-1; 7 positions match TRBD1. Sequencing was carried out using PBMCs. The receptor was isolated from a woman aged 18 to 35 in good health and CMV-seronegative. The CDR3 protein is CASSLGQYNEQFF. CDR3 coding DNA: TGTGCCAGCAGCTTGGGACAGTACAATGAGCAGTTCTTC.